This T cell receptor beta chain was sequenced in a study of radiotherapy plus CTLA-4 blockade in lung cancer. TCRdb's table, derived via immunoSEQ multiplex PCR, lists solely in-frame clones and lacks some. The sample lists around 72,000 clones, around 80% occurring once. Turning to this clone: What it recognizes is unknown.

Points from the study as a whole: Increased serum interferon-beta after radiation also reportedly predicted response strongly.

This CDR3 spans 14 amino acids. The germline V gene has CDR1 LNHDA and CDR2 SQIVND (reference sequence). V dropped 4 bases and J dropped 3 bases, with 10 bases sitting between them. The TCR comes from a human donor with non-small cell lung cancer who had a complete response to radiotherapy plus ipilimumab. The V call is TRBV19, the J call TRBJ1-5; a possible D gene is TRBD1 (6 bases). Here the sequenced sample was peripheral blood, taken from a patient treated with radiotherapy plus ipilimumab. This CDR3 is CASSTRQDNQPQHF. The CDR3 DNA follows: TGTGCCAGTAGTACACGACAGGACAATCAGCCCCAGCATTTT. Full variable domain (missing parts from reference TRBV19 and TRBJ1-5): DGGITQSPKYLFRKEGQNVTLSCEQNLNHDAMYWYRQDPGQGLRLIYYSQIVNDFQKGDIAEGYSVSREKKESFPLTVTSAQKNPTAFYLCASSTRQDNQPQHFGDGTRLSIL.